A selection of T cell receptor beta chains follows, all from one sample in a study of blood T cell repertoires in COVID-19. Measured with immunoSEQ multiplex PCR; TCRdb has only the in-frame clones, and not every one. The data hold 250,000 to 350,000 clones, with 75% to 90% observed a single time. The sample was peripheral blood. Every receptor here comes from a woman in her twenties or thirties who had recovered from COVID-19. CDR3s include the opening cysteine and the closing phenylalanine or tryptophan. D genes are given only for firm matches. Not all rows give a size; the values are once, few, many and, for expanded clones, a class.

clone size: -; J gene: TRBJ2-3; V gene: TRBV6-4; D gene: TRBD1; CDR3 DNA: TGTGCCAGCAGTGAGAGGGGGACAGGGGCCCTCACAGATACGCAGTATTTT; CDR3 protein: CASSERGTGALTDTQYF
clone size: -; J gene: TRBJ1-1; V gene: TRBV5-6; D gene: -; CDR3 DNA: TGTGCCAGCAGTAACCCGAAAAGGAGGGCGTCGGACACTGAAGCTTTCTTT; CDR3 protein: CASSNPKRRASDTEAFF
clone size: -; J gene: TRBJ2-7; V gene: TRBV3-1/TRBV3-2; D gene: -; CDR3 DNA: TGTGCCAGCAGCCAAGTAGACGAGCAGTACTTC; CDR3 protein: CASSQVDEQYF
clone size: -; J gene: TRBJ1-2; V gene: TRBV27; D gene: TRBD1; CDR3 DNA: TGTGCCAGCAGCCCAATTAGGGGACAGGGGGCGCTTTATGGCTACACCTTC; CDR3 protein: CASSPIRGQGALYGYTF
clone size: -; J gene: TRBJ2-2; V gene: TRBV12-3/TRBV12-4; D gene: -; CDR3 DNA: TGTGCCAGCAGTTTAGCGGGGCCCGGGGAGCTGTTTTTT; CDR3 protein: CASSLAGPGELFF
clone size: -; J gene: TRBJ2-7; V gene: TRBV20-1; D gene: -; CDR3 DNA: TGCAGTGCTCCAACACGTTACGAGCAGTACTTC; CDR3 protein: CSAPTRYEQYF
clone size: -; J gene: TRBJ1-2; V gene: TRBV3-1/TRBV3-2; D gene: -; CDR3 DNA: TGTGCCAGCAGCCAGTCACTCTATGGCTACACCTTC; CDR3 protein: CASSQSLYGYTF
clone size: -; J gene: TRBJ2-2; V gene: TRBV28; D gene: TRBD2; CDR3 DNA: TGTGCCAGCTTAGGTCGACTAGCGGGACCAACCGGGGAGCTGTTTTTT; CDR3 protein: CASLGRLAGPTGELFF
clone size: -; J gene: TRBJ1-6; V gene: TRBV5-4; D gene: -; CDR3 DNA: TGTGCCAGCAGCCCTTCGGGGGAAGATTCAACCCCCCTCCACTTT; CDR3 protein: CASSPSGEDSTPLHF
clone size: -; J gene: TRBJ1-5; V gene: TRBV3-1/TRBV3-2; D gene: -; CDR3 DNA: TGTGCCAGCAGCCAAGCTTTTCCGGGGGGAAGACAGCCCCAGCATTTT; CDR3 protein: CASSQAFPGGRQPQHF
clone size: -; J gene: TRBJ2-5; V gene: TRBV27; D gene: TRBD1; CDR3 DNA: TGTGCCAGCAGTTTAGGGCGACAGGGGGCTTCGGAGACCCAGTACTTC; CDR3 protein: CASSLGRQGASETQYF
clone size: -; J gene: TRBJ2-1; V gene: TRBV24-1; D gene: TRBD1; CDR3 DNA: TGTGCCACCAGTACCACCCTGACAGGGAGAGTAAAGGAGCAGTTCTTC; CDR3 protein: CATSTTLTGRVKEQFF
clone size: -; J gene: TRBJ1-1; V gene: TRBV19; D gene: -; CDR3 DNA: TGTGCCAGTAGTATGAGACAGGCCACTGAAGCTTTCTTT; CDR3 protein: CASSMRQATEAFF
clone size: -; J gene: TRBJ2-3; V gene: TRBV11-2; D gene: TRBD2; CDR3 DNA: TGTGCCAGCAGCTTAGGGCTAGCGGGGGTGAAAGATACGCAGTATTTT; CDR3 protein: CASSLGLAGVKDTQYF
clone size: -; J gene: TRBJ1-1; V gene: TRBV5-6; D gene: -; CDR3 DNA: TGTGCCAGCAGCTTCGGACTGGGAGCTTTCTTT; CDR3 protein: CASSFGLGAFF
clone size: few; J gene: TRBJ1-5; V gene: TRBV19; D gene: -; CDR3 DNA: TGTGCCAGTAGCTCCTTTGTAACAGGACAGCCCCAGCATTTT; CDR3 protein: CASSSFVTGQPQHF
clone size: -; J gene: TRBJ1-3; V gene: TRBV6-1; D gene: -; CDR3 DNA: TGTGCCAGCAGTGAAGGACACGCATTTTCTGGAAACACCATATATTTT; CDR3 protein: CASSEGHAFSGNTIYF
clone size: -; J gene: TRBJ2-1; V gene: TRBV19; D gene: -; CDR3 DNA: TGTGCCAGTAGTATACATAGCGTTTTCGAGGAGCAGTTCTTC; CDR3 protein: CASSIHSVFEEQFF
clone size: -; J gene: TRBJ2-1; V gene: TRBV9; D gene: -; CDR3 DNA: TGTGCCAGCAGCGTAGGGAGCGGCCAGTTCTTC; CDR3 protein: CASSVGSGQFF
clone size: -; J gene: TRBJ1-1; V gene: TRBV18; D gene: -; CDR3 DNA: TGTGCCAGCTCACCCTTCAGAGGGGAAGCTTTCTTT; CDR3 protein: CASSPFRGEAFF
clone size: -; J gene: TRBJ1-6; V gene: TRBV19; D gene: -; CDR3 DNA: TGTGCAAGTGGGCACCCCGATAATTCACCCCTCCACTTT; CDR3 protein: CASGHPDNSPLHF
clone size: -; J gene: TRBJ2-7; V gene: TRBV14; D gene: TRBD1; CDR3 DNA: TGTGCCAGCAGTTCCGACAGGGTGAGACAGCAGTACTTC; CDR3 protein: CASSSDRVRQQYF
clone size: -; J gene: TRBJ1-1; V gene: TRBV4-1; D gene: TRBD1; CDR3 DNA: TGCGCCAGCAGCCACGGACAGGGAGGGCCAGTGACTGAAGCTTTCTTT; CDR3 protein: CASSHGQGGPVTEAFF
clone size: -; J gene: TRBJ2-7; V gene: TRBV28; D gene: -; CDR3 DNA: TGTGCCAGCAGTTTAGGGGGGTGGCCCTACGAGCAGTACTTC; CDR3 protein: CASSLGGWPYEQYF
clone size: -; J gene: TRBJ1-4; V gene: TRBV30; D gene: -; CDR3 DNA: TGTGCCTGGAGTCCCCCGGTAATCGAAAATGAAAAACTGTTTTTT; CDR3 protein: CAWSPPVIENEKLFF
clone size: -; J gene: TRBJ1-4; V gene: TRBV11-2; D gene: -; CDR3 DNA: TGTGCCAGCAGCTTAGATGCGAATGAAAAACTGTTTTTT; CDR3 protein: CASSLDANEKLFF
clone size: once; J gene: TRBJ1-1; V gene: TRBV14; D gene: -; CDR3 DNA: TGTGCCAGCAGCGCCGCCAGGGTCACTGAAGCTTTCTTT; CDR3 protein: CASSAARVTEAFF
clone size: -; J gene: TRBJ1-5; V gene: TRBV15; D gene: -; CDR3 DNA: TGTGCCACCAGCAGAGATCCTTCGGGAGGGCAGCCCCAGCATTTT; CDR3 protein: CATSRDPSGGQPQHF
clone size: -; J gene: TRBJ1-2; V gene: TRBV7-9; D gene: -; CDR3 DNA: TGTGCCAGCAGCCACTCACCGGGGAACACTCCTTATGGCTACACCTTC; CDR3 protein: CASSHSPGNTPYGYTF
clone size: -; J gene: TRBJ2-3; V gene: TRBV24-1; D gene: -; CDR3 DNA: TGTGCCACCAGTGGCAACTCAGATACGCAGTATTTT; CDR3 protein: CATSGNSDTQYF
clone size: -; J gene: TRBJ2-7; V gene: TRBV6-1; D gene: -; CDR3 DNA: TGTGCCAGCAGTGAATCTTTGACGGGGATGCACTCCTACGAGCAGTACTTC; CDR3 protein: CASSESLTGMHSYEQYF
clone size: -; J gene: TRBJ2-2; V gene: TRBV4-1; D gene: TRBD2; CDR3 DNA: TGCGCCAGCAGCCAAGAGGGCGGGAGAATGGGCGGGGAGCTGTTTTTT; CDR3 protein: CASSQEGGRMGGELFF
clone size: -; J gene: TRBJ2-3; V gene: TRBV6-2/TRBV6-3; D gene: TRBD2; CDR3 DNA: TGTGCCAGCAGTTTGGGACTAGCTGTACCAGATACGCAGTATTTT; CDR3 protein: CASSLGLAVPDTQYF
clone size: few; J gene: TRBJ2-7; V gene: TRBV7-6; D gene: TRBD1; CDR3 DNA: TGTGCCAGCAGCTTTGGGACAGGCTACGAGCAGTACTTC; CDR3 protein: CASSFGTGYEQYF
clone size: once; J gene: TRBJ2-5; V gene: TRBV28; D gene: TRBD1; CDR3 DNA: TGTGCCAGCAGACTCACAGGGGGGCAAGAGACCCAGTACTTC; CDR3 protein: CASRLTGGQETQYF
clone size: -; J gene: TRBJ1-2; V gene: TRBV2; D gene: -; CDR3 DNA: TGTGCCAGCAGTGAGGGGCAGGGATCCCCTGGCTACACCTTC; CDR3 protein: CASSEGQGSPGYTF
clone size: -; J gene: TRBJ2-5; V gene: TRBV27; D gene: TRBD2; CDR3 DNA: TGTGCCAGCAGTCTAGCGGGGGGGGATACCCAGTACTTC; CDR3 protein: CASSLAGGDTQYF
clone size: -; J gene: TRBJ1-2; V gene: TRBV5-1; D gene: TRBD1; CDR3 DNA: TGCGCCAGCAGCGACTGGGACAGCCCCTTGGGTGGCTACACCTTC; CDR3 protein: CASSDWDSPLGGYTF
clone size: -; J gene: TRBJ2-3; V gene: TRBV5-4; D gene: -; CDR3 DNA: TGTGCCAGCAGCACTCTCTCAGATACGCAGTATTTT; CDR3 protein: CASSTLSDTQYF
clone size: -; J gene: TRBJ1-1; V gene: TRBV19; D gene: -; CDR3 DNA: TGTGCCAGTAGTATGGGGAGGAACACTGAAGCTTTCTTT; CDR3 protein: CASSMGRNTEAFF
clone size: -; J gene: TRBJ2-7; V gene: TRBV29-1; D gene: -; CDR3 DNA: TGCAGCGTTGTGGGCAGGGAGGTCGAGCAGTACTTC; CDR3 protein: CSVVGREVEQYF
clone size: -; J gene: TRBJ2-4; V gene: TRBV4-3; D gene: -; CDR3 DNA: TGCGCCAGCAGCCAAGTCCAGGGTGACATTCAGTACTTC; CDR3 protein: CASSQVQGDIQYF
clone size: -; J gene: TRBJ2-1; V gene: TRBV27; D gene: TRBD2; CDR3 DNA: TGTGCCAGCAGTCAACTAGCGGGAGGCTACAATGAGCAGTTCTTC; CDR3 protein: CASSQLAGGYNEQFF
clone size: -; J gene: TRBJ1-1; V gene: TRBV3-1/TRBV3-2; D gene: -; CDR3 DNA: TGTGCCAGCAGCAGAGACGGCGTGGGAGTCTTT; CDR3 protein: CASSRDGVGVF
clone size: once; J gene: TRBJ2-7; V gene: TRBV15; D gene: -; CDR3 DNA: TGTGCCACCAGCAGATGGGGGCAGGGGCGCAGTGTGGGCGAGCAGTACTTC; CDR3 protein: CATSRWGQGRSVGEQYF
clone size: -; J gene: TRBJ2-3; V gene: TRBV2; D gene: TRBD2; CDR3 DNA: TGTGCCGCTCTTCAGCGGGGAGGCACAGATACGCAGTATTTT; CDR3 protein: CAALQRGGTDTQYF
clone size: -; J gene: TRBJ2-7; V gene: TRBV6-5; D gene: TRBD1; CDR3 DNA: TGTGCCAGCAGTTACGGGACAGCACAATCTTACGAGCAGTACTTC; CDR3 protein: CASSYGTAQSYEQYF
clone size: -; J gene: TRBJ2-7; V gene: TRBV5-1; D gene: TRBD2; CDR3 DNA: TGCGCCAGCAGCTTGGCCTCCTCGACTAGCGGCACCTACGAGCAGTACTTC; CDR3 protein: CASSLASSTSGTYEQYF
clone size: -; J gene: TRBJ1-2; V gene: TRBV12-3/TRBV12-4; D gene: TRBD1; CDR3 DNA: TGTGCCAGCAGTATTGGGACAGACTATGGCTACACCTTC; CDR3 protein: CASSIGTDYGYTF
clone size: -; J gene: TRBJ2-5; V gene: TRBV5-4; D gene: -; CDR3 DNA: TGTGCCAGCAGCGGAGATCCCTTAGAGACCCAGTACTTC; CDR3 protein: CASSGDPLETQYF
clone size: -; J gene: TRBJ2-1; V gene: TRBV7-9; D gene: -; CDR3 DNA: TGTGCCAGCAGCTTAGAAGACAGCGAGCAGTTCTTC; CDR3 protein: CASSLEDSEQFF
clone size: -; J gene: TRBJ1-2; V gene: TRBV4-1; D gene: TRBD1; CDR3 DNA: TGCGCCAGCAGCCAAGAAAGGGGGCAGTACTATGGCTACACCTTC; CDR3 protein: CASSQERGQYYGYTF
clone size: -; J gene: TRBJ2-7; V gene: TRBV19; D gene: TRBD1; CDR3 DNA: TGTGCCAGTAGTCCGCGACAGGGGGCCTACGAGCAGTACTTC; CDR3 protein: CASSPRQGAYEQYF
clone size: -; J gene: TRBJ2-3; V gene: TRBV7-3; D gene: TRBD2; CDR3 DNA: TGTGCCAGCACACAAGGGACTAGCGGCACAGATACGCAGTATTTT; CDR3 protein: CASTQGTSGTDTQYF
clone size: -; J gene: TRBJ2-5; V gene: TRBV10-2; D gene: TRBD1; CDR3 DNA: TGCGCCAGCAGTTTGCCGACAGGGGAAGAAGAGACCCAGTACTTC; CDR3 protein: CASSLPTGEEETQYF
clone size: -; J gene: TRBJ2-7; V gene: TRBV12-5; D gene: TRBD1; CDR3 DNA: TGTGCTAGTGGTTCCAGGGACAGGGGAACCTACGAGCAGTACTTC; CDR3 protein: CASGSRDRGTYEQYF
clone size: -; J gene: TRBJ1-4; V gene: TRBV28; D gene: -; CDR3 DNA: TGTGCTGCGGGGGTGGGATACGAAAAACTGTTTTTT; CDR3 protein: CAAGVGYEKLFF